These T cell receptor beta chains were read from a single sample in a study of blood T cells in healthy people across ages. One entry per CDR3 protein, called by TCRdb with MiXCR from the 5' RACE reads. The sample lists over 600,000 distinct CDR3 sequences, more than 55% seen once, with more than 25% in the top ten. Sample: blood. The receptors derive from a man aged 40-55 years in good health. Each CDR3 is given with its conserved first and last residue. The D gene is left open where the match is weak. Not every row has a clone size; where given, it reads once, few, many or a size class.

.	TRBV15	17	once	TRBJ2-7	CATSRDQNGIISGEQYF	TGTGCCACCAGCAGAGATCAGAACGGGATTATAAGTGGCGAGCAGTACTTC
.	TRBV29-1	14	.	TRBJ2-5	CSAALLRSQETQYF	TGCAGCGCTGCCTTATTAAGGAGCCAAGAGACCCAGTACTTC
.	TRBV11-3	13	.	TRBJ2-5	CASSLNGGETQYF	TGTGCCAGCAGCTTAAATGGGGGAGAGACCCAGTACTTC
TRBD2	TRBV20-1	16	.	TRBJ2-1	CSARALAGVGRNEQFF	TGCAGTGCTAGAGCCCTAGCGGGAGTGGGTAGAAATGAGCAGTTCTTC
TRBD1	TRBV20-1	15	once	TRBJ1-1	CSVPPLKQGGTEAFF	TGCAGTGTTCCCCCCCTTAAACAGGGGGGCACTGAAGCTTTCTTT
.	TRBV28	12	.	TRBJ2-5	CALGGGAETQYF	TGTGCCCTTGGGGGGGGCGCGGAGACCCAGTACTTC
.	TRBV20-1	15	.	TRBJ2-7	CSASAKGTSLYEQYF	TGCAGTGCTAGCGCTAAAGGGACATCTTTATACGAGCAGTACTTC
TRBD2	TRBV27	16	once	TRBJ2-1	CASTSITGTSGKGPFF	TGTGCCAGCACAAGCATCACCGGGACTAGCGGGAAGGGGCCGTTCTTC
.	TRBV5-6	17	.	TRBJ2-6	CASSLPTLGSGANVLTF	TGTGCCAGCAGCTTGCCTACCCTCGGCTCTGGGGCCAACGTCCTGACTTTC
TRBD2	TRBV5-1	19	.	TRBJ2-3	CASSALGLAGGHQTDTQYF	TGCGCCAGCAGCGCCCTAGGACTAGCGGGGGGGCATCAGACAGATACGCAGTATTTT
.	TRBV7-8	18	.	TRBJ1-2	CASSLRGFTSAPNYGYTF	TGTGCCAGCAGCCTACGGGGGTTCACATCAGCCCCAAACTATGGCTACACCTTC
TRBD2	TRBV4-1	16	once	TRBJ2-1	CASRTLAGSSYNEQFF	TGCGCCAGCAGAACCTTAGCGGGTAGCTCCTACAATGAGCAGTTCTTC
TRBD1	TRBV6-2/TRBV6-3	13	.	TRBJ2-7	CASKRTGFYEQYF	TGTGCCAGCAAACGGACAGGGTTCTACGAGCAGTACTTC
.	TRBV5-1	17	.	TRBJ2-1	CASSLLQGSSGYNEQFF	TGCGCCAGCAGCCTCTTACAGGGCAGTTCAGGATACAATGAGCAGTTCTTC
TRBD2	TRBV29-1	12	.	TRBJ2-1	CSVQSSGGVQFF	TGCAGCGTCCAATCTAGCGGGGGGGTCCAGTTCTTC
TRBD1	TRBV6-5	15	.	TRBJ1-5	CASSTTGGSNQPRHF	TGTGCCAGCAGTACAACAGGGGGGAGCAATCAGCCCCGGCATTTT
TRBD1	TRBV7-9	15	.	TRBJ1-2	CASSLAGQGFDGYTF	TGTGCCAGCAGCTTAGCCGGACAGGGGTTCGATGGCTACACCTTC
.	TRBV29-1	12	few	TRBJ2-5	CSVRGHGETQYF	TGCAGCGTTCGAGGGCACGGAGAGACCCAGTACTTC
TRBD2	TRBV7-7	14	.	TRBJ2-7	CASSSGTTGYEQYF	TGTGCCAGCAGCTCCGGGACTACAGGCTACGAGCAGTACTTC
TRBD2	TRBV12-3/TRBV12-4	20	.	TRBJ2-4	CASSWISGLAGGPGKNIQYF	TGTGCCAGCAGTTGGATTTCGGGACTAGCGGGGGGGCCTGGCAAAAACATTCAGTACTTC
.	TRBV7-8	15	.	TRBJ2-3	CANGPRTARTDTQYF	TGTGCCAACGGACCGAGGACAGCCCGCACAGATACGCAGTATTTT
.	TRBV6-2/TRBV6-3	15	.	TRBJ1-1	CASSYLGALRTEAFF	TGTGCCAGCAGTTACCTGGGGGCGCTTCGCACTGAAGCTTTCTTT
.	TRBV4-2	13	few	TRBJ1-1	CASSQGGRTEAFF	TGTGCCAGCAGCCAAGGGGGTCGAACTGAAGCTTTCTTT
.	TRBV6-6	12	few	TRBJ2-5	CASRTGKETQYF	TGTGCCAGCAGGACAGGAAAAGAGACCCAGTACTTC
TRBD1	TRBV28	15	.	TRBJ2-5	CASSLNQGATETQYF	TGTGCCAGCAGTTTGAACCAGGGGGCGACGGAGACCCAGTACTTC
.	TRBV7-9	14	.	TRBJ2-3	CASGGRESTDTQYF	TGTGCCAGCGGAGGCCGGGAAAGCACAGATACGCAGTATTTT
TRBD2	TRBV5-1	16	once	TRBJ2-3	CASSLGVAGDADTQYF	TGCGCCAGCAGCCTAGGGGTAGCGGGAGACGCAGATACGCAGTATTTT
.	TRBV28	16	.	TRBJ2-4	CASSALLASAKNIQYF	TGTGCCAGTTCAGCCCTTTTGGCCTCGGCCAAAAACATTCAGTACTTC
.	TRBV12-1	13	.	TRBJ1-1	CASSCRGNTEAFF	TGTGCCAGCAGCTGCAGGGGGAACACTGAAGCTTTCTTT
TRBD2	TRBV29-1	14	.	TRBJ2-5	CSVELAGVSETQYF	TGCAGCGTTGAACTAGCGGGAGTCTCAGAGACCCAGTACTTC
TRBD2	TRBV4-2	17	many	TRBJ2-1	CASSRRLAGGSYNEQFF	TGTGCCAGCAGCCGTAGACTAGCGGGGGGATCCTACAATGAGCAGTTCTTC